The entry below gives a single T cell receptor (beta chain) sequence along with its context. Antigen: not known. The table came from immunoSEQ multiplex PCR; TCRdb's copy has only in-frame clones and leaves some out. This sample carries approximately 75,000 clones, 83% of them seen once, and the ten largest clones take around 0.6%. The sample originates from a study of CD4 T cell repertoires in COVID-19. Study-level points and caveats: Several top expanded SARS-CoV-2-reactive clonotypes were shared by two or three memory subsets. Some SARS-CoV-2 clonotypes, between about 6.5 and 25%, recurred in SARS-CoV and/or HKU1 cultures.

This CDR3 has 14 residues. Germline lookup yields CDR1 MNHNS and CDR2 SASEGT. Trimming cost V 6 bases and J 9 bases; bases outside gene matches: 8. The memory T cells were sequenced right after ex vivo isolation, without culture. This chain uses TRBV6-1 with TRBJ1-5; 10 positions agree with TRBD1. This material consisted of CD4+ T cells from peripheral blood, taken after recovery from COVID-19. This clonotype was obtained from a human donor who had COVID-19. This chain's CDR3 is CASSNGQGGRPQHF. The CDR3 coding sequence is TGTGCCAGCAGCAATGGACAGGGGGGGAGGCCCCAGCATTTT.